Each of the 19 T cell receptor beta chains below was sequenced from the same sample in a study of cytomegalovirus exposure and HLA in healthy donors. The PCR was carried out with 60 Vbeta primers and 13 Jbeta primers. This table comes from immunoSEQ multiplex PCR, and its TCRdb copy is limited to in-frame clones, with some not included. The sample has approximately 56,000 clones; 72% are singletons. The specimen sequenced was PBMCs. All receptors come from a woman in her fifties or sixties in good health and CMV-seropositive.

This clone turned up a few times. V is TRBV28 and J is TRBJ2-3; the D gene is possibly TRBD1 (7 bases). Germline values: CDR1 MDHEN, CDR2 SYDVKM. This CDR3 region has 17 residues. V shed 4 bases and J shed 4 bases, with 21 bases lying between them. Written as DNA, the CDR3 is TGTGCCAGCAGTTCCTTGGCCGGCAGGGGGGCCCCAGATACGCAGTATTTT. Amino acid sequence: CASSSLAGRGAPDTQYF.

J is TRBJ1-1 and V is TRBV7-6; 9 positions agree with TRBD1. V lost 2 bases to trimming and J lost 4 bases; unmatched junction nucleotides: 11. The CDR3 has 17 residues. Germline V gene data show CDR1 as SGHVS and CDR2 as FNYEAQ. The CDR3 protein is CASSLNAGQGRSTEAFF. The CDR3 bases are TGTGCCAGCAGCTTAAATGCCGGACAGGGGCGTTCCACTGAAGCTTTCTTT.

Relative to its sample, this clone is medium-sized. The rearrangement joins TRBV9 to TRBJ1-2; 7 nucleotides line up with TRBD1. With V trimmed by 3 bases and J by 2 bases, 4 bases remained unmatched. CDR1 SGDLS and CDR2 YYNGEE come from the germline V gene. This CDR3 has 14 amino acids. CDR3 in amino acids: CASSAIQGNYGYTF. In nucleotides, the CDR3 is TGTGCCAGCAGCGCTATACAGGGGAACTATGGCTACACCTTC.

This chain joins TRBV27 and TRBJ2-1; D remains ambiguous. The ends were cut back, 2 bases at V and 3 bases at J, with 8 bases in the middle. The CDR3 is 14 amino acids. CDR1 and CDR2 (germline): MNHEY, SMNVEV (reference sequence). The DNA of the CDR3 is TGTGCCAGCAGTTTACGTCAGGTCTACAATGAGCAGTTCTTC. Translating it yields CASSLRQVYNEQFF.

The rearrangement links TRBV11-1 to TRBJ1-1, with D perhaps TRBD1 (6 bases). The V end was cut by 5 bases, the J end by 0 bases, with 16 bases between. The germline gives CDR1 SGHAT, CDR2 FQDESV (reference sequence). The length of the CDR3 is 16 residues. CDR3 in DNA: TGTGCCAGCAGCCAACCCGGGGGGCCCATGAACACTGAAGCTTTCTTT. As protein: CASSQPGGPMNTEAFF.

This clone showed up just once. The rearrangement uses TRBV10-3 and TRBJ1-5, with D tentatively TRBD1 (6 bases). The CDR3 consists of 18 residues. The V end lost 1 base, the J end lost 7 bases, and 23 bases lay between the germline ends. CDR1 is ENHRY and CDR2 is SYGVKD in the germline V gene. The CDR3: CAISEFRTAPATPQPQHF. DNA of the CDR3: TGTGCCATCAGTGAGTTTAGGACAGCCCCCGCCACACCACAGCCCCAGCATTTT.

The chain couples TRBV18 to TRBJ2-1, with TRBD2 identical over 10 bases. The germline CDR1 and CDR2 sequences are KGHSH and LQKENI. The CDR3 runs to 16 residues. J gave up 3 bases and V 0 bases, and 2 bases lay outside the gene matches. CDR3 DNA sequence: TGTGCCAGCTCACCACCGGCTAGCGGGAGCTACAATGAGCAGTTCTTC. It encodes CASSPPASGSYNEQFF.

There are a few counts of this clone. This rearrangement joins TRBV4-3 to TRBJ2-1; D possibly corresponds to TRBD2 (5 bases). The CDR3 is 16 residues long. The germline V and J ends were trimmed by 3 bases and 0 bases, with 12 bases remaining between them. Germline V CDR1 and CDR2: LGHNA, YSLEER. The chain's CDR3 is CASSQEPGSSYNEQFF. The CDR3 DNA reads TGCGCCAGCAGCCAGGAGCCGGGAAGCTCCTACAATGAGCAGTTCTTC.

The rearrangement uses TRBV6-1 and TRBJ2-1; D unresolved. Trimming pared 6 bases from V and 4 bases from J, leaving 13 bases between. The CDR3 is 14 amino acids. Germline assignment: CDR1 MNHNS and CDR2 SASEGT. The CDR3 region has the DNA TGTGCCAGCAGCAAGCTGTCCGGGTACAATGAGCAGTTCTTC. Protein product: CASSKLSGYNEQFF.

This chain links TRBV25-1 with TRBJ1-3; D possibly corresponds to TRBD1 (5 bases). CDR1 is MGHDK and CDR2 is SYGVNS in the germline V gene. V was trimmed by 1 base and J by 0 bases, leaving 13 bases between them. The CDR3 has 17 amino acids. CDR3 in DNA: TGTGCCAGCAGTGAATTTGGTCGGAGGGGCTCTGGAAACACCATATATTTT. It encodes CASSEFGRRGSGNTIYF.

This chain uses TRBV7-8 with TRBJ1-6; D is unclear. Germline-derived CDR1 and CDR2 are SGHVS and FQNEAQ. Trimming removed 4 bases at V and 7 bases at J, with 20 bases between. The CDR3 loop spans 17 amino acids. This CDR3 is CASSYKPGGPVNSPLHF. As DNA, the CDR3 is TGTGCCAGCAGCTACAAACCCGGAGGGCCAGTGAATTCACCCCTCCACTTT.

This clone showed up just a few times. The chain combines TRBV7-2 with TRBJ2-3; D unresolved. The germline V and J ends were trimmed by 5 bases and 2 bases, with 23 bases remaining between them. CDR1 is SGHTA and CDR2 is FQGNSA in the germline V gene. The CDR3 sequence is 18 residues long. Written as DNA, the CDR3 is TGTGCCAGCAGCCACCGTACCAGACTGGCACACACCACAGATACGCAGTATTTT. Protein sequence: CASSHRTRLAHTTDTQYF.

This chain uses TRBV28 with TRBJ2-4; D perhaps matches TRBD2 (6 bases). The CDR3 is 12 residues long. V shed 6 bases and J shed 9 bases, with 12 bases lying between them. Germline CDR1 is MDHEN and CDR2 is SYDVKM. The CDR3 nucleotides read TGTGCCAGCAGAGGGACTTTTGGCATTCAGTACTTC. It encodes CASRGTFGIQYF.

The rearrangement uses TRBV6-1 and TRBJ2-3; D is ambiguous. The CDR3 loop spans 17 amino acids. Germline V CDR1 and CDR2: MNHNS, SASEGT. The V end lost 4 bases, the J end lost 4 bases, and 21 bases lay between the germline ends. CDR3 DNA: TGTGCCAGCAGTGTGGCCAGGTCCAGCACACGTGCAGATACGCAGTATTTT. Translated, it gives CASSVARSSTRADTQYF.

This rearrangement joins TRBV7-3 to TRBJ2-2; D is undetermined. Trimming took off 5 bases at V and 6 bases at J, with 7 bases between the two ends. In germline, CDR1 is SGHTA, CDR2 FQGTGA. This CDR3 comprises 12 residues. CDR3 coding DNA: TGTGCCAGCAGCGTTTACTCCGGGGAGCTGTTTTTT. It translates to CASSVYSGELFF. Full variable domain (remainder filled in from reference TRBV7-3 and TRBJ2-2): GAGVSQTPSNKVTEKGKYVELRCDPISGHTALYWYRQSLGQGPEFLIYFQGTGAADDSGLPNDRFFAVRPEGSVSTLKIQRTERGDSAVYLCASSVYSGELFFGEGSRLTVL.

V is TRBV6-5 and J is TRBJ2-5; D perhaps matches TRBD2 (5 bases). The J call may be in error: the DNA end matches TRBJ2-7 better. Germline V lookup: CDR1 MNHEY, CDR2 SVGAGI. The CDR3 sequence is 14 residues long. CDR3 sequence: CASSLAPRDYEQYF. In nucleotides, the CDR3 is TGTGCCAGCAGCCTCGCCCCCCGGGACTACGAGCAGTACTTC.

This clone was recorded only once. This chain links TRBV7-6 with TRBJ1-1; 7 nucleotides agree with TRBD1. The CDR3 is 13 amino acids. With 5 bases clipped from V and 4 bases from J, the junction kept 4 bases outside the gene matches. The germline CDR1 and CDR2 sequences are SGHVS and FNYEAQ. CDR3 region: CASSPTGSTEAFF. As DNA, the CDR3 is TGTGCCAGCAGCCCGACAGGGAGCACTGAAGCTTTCTTT.

The genes are TRBV19 and TRBJ2-3, with TRBD2 matching 13 bases. The CDR3 runs 16 residues. The ends lost 7 bases at V and 2 bases at J; junction bases unmatched: 6. From germline, CDR1 is LNHDA and CDR2 SQIVND (reference sequence). CDR3 region: CASTRTSGGPTDTQYF. The CDR3 nucleotides read TGTGCCAGTACCAGGACTAGCGGGGGCCCCACAGATACGCAGTATTTT.

The V call is TRBV4-3, the J call TRBJ1-3, with unresolved D. V was shortened by 1 base and J by 8 bases, with 6 bases between the two germline ends. There are 12 residues in the CDR3. Germline CDR1 LGHNA, CDR2 YSLEER. This CDR3 is CASSQGGYTIYF. DNA of the CDR3: TGCGCCAGCAGCCAAGGAGGTTACACCATATATTTT.